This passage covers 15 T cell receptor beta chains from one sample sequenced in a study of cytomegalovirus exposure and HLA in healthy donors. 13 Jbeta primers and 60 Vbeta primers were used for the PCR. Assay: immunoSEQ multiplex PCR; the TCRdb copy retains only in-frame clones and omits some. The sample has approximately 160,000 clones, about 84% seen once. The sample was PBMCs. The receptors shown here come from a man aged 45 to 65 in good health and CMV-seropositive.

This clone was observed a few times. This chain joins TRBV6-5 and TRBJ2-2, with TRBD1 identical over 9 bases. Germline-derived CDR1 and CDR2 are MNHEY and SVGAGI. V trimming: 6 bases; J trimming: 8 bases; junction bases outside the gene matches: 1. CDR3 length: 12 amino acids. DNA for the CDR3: TGTGCCAGCAGACAGGGGGCAGGGGAGCTGTTTTTT. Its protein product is CASRQGAGELFF.

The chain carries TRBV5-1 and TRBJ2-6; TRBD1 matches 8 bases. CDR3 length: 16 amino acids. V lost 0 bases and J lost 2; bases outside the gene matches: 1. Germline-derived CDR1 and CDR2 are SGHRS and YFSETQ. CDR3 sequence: CASSLAQGAGANVLTF. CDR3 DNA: TGCGCCAGCAGCTTGGCACAGGGGGCTGGGGCCAACGTCCTGACTTTC.

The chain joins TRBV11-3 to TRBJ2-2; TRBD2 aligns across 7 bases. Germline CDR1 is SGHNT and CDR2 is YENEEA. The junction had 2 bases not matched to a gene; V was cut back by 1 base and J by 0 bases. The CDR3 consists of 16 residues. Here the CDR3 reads CASSLGAGANTGELFF. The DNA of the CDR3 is TGTGCCAGCAGCTTAGGGGCGGGGGCGAACACCGGGGAGCTGTTTTTT.

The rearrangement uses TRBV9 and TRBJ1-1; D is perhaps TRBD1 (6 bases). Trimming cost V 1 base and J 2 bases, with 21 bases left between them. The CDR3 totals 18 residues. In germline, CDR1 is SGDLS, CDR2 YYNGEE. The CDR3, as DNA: TGTGCCAGCAGCGTAATTCGGCTGGGGGCTCGCGAAAACACTGAAGCTTTCTTT. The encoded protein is CASSVIRLGARENTEAFF.

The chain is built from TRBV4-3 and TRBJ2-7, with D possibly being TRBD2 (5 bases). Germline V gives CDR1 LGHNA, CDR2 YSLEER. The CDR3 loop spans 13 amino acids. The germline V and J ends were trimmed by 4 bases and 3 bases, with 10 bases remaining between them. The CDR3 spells CASSRSVGYEQYF. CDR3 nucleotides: TGCGCCAGCAGCCGTAGCGTCGGCTACGAGCAGTACTTC.

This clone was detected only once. The DNA for the CDR3 is TGTGCCAGCAGTTTACCGCCGGGACAAACGAACACCGGGGAGCTGTTTTTT. Translated: CASSLPPGQTNTGELFF. The rearrangement links TRBV28 to TRBJ2-2; tentative D call: TRBD1 (6 bases). The germline V gene has CDR1 MDHEN and CDR2 SYDVKM. The CDR3 spans 17 residues. Trimming left V 2 bases short and J 0 bases short, with 13 bases between.

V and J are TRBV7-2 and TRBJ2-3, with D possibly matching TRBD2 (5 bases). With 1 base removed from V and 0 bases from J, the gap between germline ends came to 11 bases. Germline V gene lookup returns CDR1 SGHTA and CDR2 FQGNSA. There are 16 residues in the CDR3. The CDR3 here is CASSLVGDPSTDTQYF. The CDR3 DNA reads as TGTGCCAGCAGCTTAGTGGGAGATCCTAGCACAGATACGCAGTATTTT.

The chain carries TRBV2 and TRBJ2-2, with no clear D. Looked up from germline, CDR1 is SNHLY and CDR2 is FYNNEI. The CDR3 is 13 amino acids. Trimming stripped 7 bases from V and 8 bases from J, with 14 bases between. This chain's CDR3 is CASNEEVGGELFF. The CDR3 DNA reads TGTGCCAGCAACGAAGAGGTTGGTGGGGAGCTGTTTTTT.

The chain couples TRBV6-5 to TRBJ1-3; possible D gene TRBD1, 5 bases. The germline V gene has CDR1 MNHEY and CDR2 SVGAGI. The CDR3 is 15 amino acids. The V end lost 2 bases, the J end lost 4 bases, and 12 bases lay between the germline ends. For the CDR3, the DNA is TGTGCCAGCAGTTACCTTGCAGGGATAGGAAACACCATATATTTT. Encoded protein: CASSYLAGIGNTIYF.

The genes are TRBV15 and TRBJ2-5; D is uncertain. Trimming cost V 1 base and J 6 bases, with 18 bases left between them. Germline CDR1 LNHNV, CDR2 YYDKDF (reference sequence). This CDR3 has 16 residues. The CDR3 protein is CATSRGTLVPPKTQYF. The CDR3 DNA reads TGTGCCACCAGCAGAGGCACTCTAGTACCGCCAAAGACCCAGTACTTC.

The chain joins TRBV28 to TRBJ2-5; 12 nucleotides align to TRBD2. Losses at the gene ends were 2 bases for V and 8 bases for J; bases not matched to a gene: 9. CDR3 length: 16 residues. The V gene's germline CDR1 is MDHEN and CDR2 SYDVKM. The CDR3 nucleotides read TGTGCCAGCAGTTTAATGACTAGCGGGAGCCTTTTTACCCAGTACTTC. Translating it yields CASSLMTSGSLFTQYF.

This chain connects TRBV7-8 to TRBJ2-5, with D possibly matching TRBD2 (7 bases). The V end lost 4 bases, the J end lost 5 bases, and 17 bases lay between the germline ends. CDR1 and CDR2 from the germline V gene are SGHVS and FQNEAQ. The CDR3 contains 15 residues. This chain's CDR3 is CASSSRGGGWETQYF. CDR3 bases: TGTGCCAGCAGCTCGAGGGGGGGCGGTTGGGAGACCCAGTACTTC.

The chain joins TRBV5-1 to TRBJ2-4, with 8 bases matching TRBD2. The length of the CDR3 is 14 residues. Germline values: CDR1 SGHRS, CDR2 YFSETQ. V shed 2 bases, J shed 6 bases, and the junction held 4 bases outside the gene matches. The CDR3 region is CASSFNGGGNIQYF. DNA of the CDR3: TGCGCCAGCAGCTTTAACGGGGGGGGAAACATTCAGTACTTC.

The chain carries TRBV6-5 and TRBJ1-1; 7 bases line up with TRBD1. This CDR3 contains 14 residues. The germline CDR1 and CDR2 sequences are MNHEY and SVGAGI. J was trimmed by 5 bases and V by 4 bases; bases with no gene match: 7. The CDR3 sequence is CASSSDRVGTEAFF. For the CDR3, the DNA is TGTGCCAGCAGTTCTGACAGGGTGGGGACTGAAGCTTTCTTT.

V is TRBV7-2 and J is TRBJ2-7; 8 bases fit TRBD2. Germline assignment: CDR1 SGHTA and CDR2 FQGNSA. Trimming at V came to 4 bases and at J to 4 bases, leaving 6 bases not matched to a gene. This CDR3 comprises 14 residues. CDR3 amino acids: CASSSRGGRYEQYF. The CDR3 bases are TGTGCCAGCAGCTCCCGGGGCGGGAGGTACGAGCAGTACTTC.